This T cell receptor (beta chain) comes out of a study of response to subunit inactivated influenza vaccine. Study outcomes and limitations: The authors offered the suggestion that each seasonal influenza vaccination recruits few new T cells.

CDR1 and CDR2 (germline): SGHDN, FVKESK. The CDR3 sequence is 13 residues long. The V and J ends lost 4 bases and 4 bases, in that order; junction bases with no gene match: 2. TCRdb re-called the RT-PCR reads through MiXCR, storing one row per CDR3 protein. Here the sample spans 200,000 to 300,000 distinct CDR3 sequences, roughly an eighth being singletons. For this clonotype: Its antigen remains unknown.

The clonotype originates from a man aged 50 to 60 who received an inactivated influenza vaccine. The source was non-naive T cells sorted from PBMCs, collected less than 15 days before vaccination. V usage is TRBV14 and J usage is TRBJ2-3, with 7 bases fitting TRBD1. The CDR3 loop reads CASSPTGADTQYF. CDR3 in DNA: TGTGCCAGCAGCCCCACAGGGGCAGATACGCAGTATTTT.